A selection of T cell receptor beta chains follows, all from one sample in a study of T cells in localized non-small cell lung cancer. The table came from immunoSEQ multiplex PCR; TCRdb's copy has only in-frame clones and leaves some out. The table shows about 27,000 clones, with roughly 87% occurring only once. This specimen was peripheral blood, taken before any cancer treatment. The origin of the receptors is a woman aged 35-70 years with stage I lung adenocarcinoma. CDR3s include the opening cysteine and the closing phenylalanine or tryptophan. D genes are given only for firm matches. Clone size, where shown, is once, few, many, or a class for clones that have expanded.

j_call v_call d_call clone_size cdr3_aa cdr3_nt
TRBJ1-5 TRBV7-9 - - CASSLSQGSDQPQHF TGTGCCAGCAGCTTATCTCAGGGGTCGGATCAGCCCCAGCATTTT
TRBJ2-2 TRBV13 - - CASSLEGGRYTGELFF TGTGCCAGCAGCTTAGAGGGGGGCCGTTACACCGGGGAGCTGTTTTTT
TRBJ2-7 TRBV4-2 TRBD2 medium-sized CASSQGGGSYEQYF TGTGCCAGCAGCCAAGGCGGGGGGTCCTACGAGCAGTACTTC
TRBJ1-2 TRBV6-1 - - CASTDPLYGYTF TGTGCCAGTACCGACCCCCTCTATGGCTACACCTTC
TRBJ1-1 TRBV7-2 - - CASTLGGTEAFF TGTGCCAGCACCCTGGGGGGGACTGAAGCTTTCTTT
TRBJ2-1 TRBV7-3 TRBD2 - CASSLGTSGIRSYNEQFF TGTGCCAGCAGCTTGGGGACTAGCGGGATAAGGTCCTACAATGAGCAGTTCTTC
TRBJ2-3 TRBV29-1 TRBD2 - CSVLLAVANTDTQYF TGCAGCGTTTTGCTAGCGGTAGCGAACACAGATACGCAGTATTTT
TRBJ1-4 TRBV19 TRBD1 - CASSIDRGEKLFF TGTGCCAGTAGTATAGACAGGGGGGAAAAACTGTTTTTT
TRBJ1-2 TRBV9 TRBD1 - CASSPNLGTGGYGYTF TGTGCCAGCAGCCCCAACCTGGGGACAGGGGGCTATGGCTACACCTTC
TRBJ1-2 TRBV27 - - CASSVGSGVSPAYGYTF TGTGCCAGCAGTGTCGGGTCCGGGGTCTCTCCCGCTTATGGCTACACCTTC
TRBJ1-2 TRBV27 TRBD1 - CASRPRTGLDYGYTF TGTGCCAGCAGGCCCAGGACAGGACTCGACTATGGCTACACCTTC
TRBJ1-1 TRBV4-2 TRBD1 - CASSQRTGGQNTEAFF TGTGCCAGCAGCCAGAGGACAGGGGGGCAGAACACTGAAGCTTTCTTT
TRBJ2-7 TRBV15 - - CATSRNREQYF TGTGCCACCAGCAGGAACAGGGAGCAGTACTTC
TRBJ1-1 TRBV27 - - CASSFGGRFTEAFF TGTGCCAGCAGTTTCGGGGGTAGATTCACTGAAGCTTTCTTT
TRBJ1-3 TRBV27 TRBD1 - CASSPWTGGVTGNTIYF TGTGCCAGCAGTCCGTGGACAGGGGGCGTAACTGGAAACACCATATATTTT
TRBJ1-2 TRBV7-9 - - CASSFTGSDGYTF TGTGCCAGCAGCTTTACAGGGTCTGATGGCTACACCTTC
TRBJ1-2 TRBV5-5 - - CASSLRAYGYTF TGTGCCAGCAGCTTGAGGGCTTATGGCTACACCTTC
TRBJ1-1 TRBV28 - - CASRSGGASTEAFF TGTGCCAGCAGATCCGGAGGGGCGAGCACTGAAGCTTTCTTT